This TCR beta chain comes out of a study of cytomegalovirus exposure and HLA in healthy donors. PCR used 60 Vbeta primers and 13 Jbeta primers. Profiled with immunoSEQ multiplex PCR; TCRdb holds only in-frame clones, not every one. This sample yields fewer than 250,000 clones, of which roughly 80% are seen a single time; 5.5% to 7.5% belongs to the top ten. Germline lookup yields CDR1 SGHVS and CDR2 FQNEAQ. This CDR3 comprises 13 residues. V lost 4 bases and J 1 base, leaving 7 bases between the germline ends. Material: PBMCs. The V and J genes are TRBV7-8 and TRBJ1-1; D is ambiguous. This clonotype was obtained from a man in his forties or fifties in good health and CMV-seropositive. CDR3 DNA: TGTGCCAGCAGCTATCAGGAGAACACTGAAGCTTTCTTT. It codes for CASSYQENTEAFF.